The 13 T cell receptor beta chains in this list originate from one sample, sequenced in a study of post-analysis software for immune sequencing data. General study findings and limits: In patients, TRBV5-6, TRBV5-1 and TRBV20-1 belonged to five TRBV segments found more frequently than in controls.

Which antigens these TCRs recognize remains unknown. Built from TCR beta cDNA, the libraries had unique molecular identifiers in them. MiXCR was run by TCRdb on the PCR reads, yielding one entry per CDR3 protein. Found here are 750,000 to 950,000 distinct CDR3 sequences, roughly 50% of them singletons; the top ten hold roughly 4.4%. Sequenced sample: blood. These receptor sequences come from a girl between 10 and 17 years old with multiple sclerosis.

The V call is TRBV5-5, the J call TRBJ2-7; D remains unclear. The tail of the sequence fits TRBJ2-5 better, so the J call may be wrong. The germline gives CDR1 SGHKS, CDR2 YYEKEE (reference sequence). The CDR3 runs to 15 residues. The CDR3 bases are TGTGCCAGCAGGTCGCTATCCCTGGTTGGAGAGACCCAGTACTTC. This codes for CASRSLSLVGETQYF.

The chain joins TRBV10-3 to TRBJ2-3; 8 positions agree with TRBD2. CDR3 length: 15 residues. J was trimmed by 2 bases and V by 2 bases; bases with no gene match: 3. CDR1 is ENHRY, CDR2 SYGVKD, per germline. As DNA, the CDR3 is TGTGCCATCAGTGAGACGGGAGGGCCCACAGATACGCAGTATTTT. It translates to CAISETGGPTDTQYF.

The chain employs TRBV5-1 and TRBJ2-3; 8 bases fit TRBD2. V lost 0 bases to trimming and J lost 5 bases; unmatched junction nucleotides: 2. This CDR3 spans 14 amino acids. Germline V CDR1 and CDR2: SGHRS, YFSETQ. CDR3 DNA: TGCGCCAGCAGCTTGGTAGCGGGGAAAGATACGCAGTATTTT. Translated, it gives CASSLVAGKDTQYF. Drawing the rest from reference TRBV5-1 and TRBJ2-3, the complete variable domain is KAGVTQTPRYLIKTRGQQVTLSCSPISGHRSVSWYQQTPGQGLQFLFEYFSETQRNKGNFPGRFSGRQFSNSRSEMNVSTLELGDSALYLCASSLVAGKDTQYFGPGTRLTVL.

In its sample, this clonotype was seen a few times. The V and J genes are TRBV9 and TRBJ2-2; perhaps TRBD2 as D (5 bases). This CDR3 has 13 amino acids. Germline CDR1 reads SGDLS; CDR2 reads YYNGEE. V was trimmed by 4 bases and J by 5 bases, leaving 9 bases between them. This CDR3 is CASSPLATGELFF. The CDR3 bases are TGTGCCAGCAGCCCCCTAGCAACCGGGGAGCTGTTTTTT.

This clonotype was seen a handful of times. The CDR3 sequence is CASRALAGGFSEQFF. The CDR3 DNA reads TGTGCCAGCAGGGCTTTAGCGGGAGGTTTCAGTGAGCAGTTCTTC. The chain has TRBV11-2 and TRBJ2-1; 10 bases map to TRBD2. Germline-derived CDR1 and CDR2 are SGHAT and FQNNGV. CDR3 size: 15 residues. The trim removed 6 bases at V and 9 bases at J, leaving 11 bases unmatched.

This clonotype was observed a few times. The gene calls are TRBV12-3 or TRBV12-4 and TRBJ2-5; D is uncertain. The CDR3 runs to 13 residues. Trimming shortened V by 6 bases and J by 2 bases, and 10 bases separated the two germline ends. The CDR3 DNA reads TGTGCCAGCAGCACTTTAGGACAAGAGACCCAGTACTTC. This encodes CASSTLGQETQYF.

Only a few counts were recorded for this clonotype. The chain combines TRBV12-3 or TRBV12-4 with TRBJ1-1, with 8 positions matching TRBD1. J lost 6 bases, V lost 5 bases, and 11 bases had no gene match. This CDR3 has 15 amino acids. CDR3 sequence: CASSPSLAGGPEAFF. The CDR3 DNA follows: TGTGCCAGCAGTCCCTCCCTGGCAGGGGGCCCTGAAGCTTTCTTT.

This clonotype occurred a few times. J is TRBJ2-1 and V is TRBV5-1; D is tentatively TRBD1 or TRBD2 (5 bases each). The CDR3 runs 16 residues. Trimming took 4 bases from V and 3 from J, leaving 17 bases between them. Germline lookup yields CDR1 SGHRS and CDR2 YFSETQ. The chain's CDR3 is CASSPLGGVGYNEQFF. DNA for the CDR3: TGCGCCAGCAGCCCCCTTGGGGGAGTGGGCTACAATGAGCAGTTCTTC.

This clonotype was seen more than once but under ten times. The rearrangement links TRBV10-3 to TRBJ2-1, with D hard to call. In germline, CDR1 is ENHRY, CDR2 SYGVKD. Between the trimmed V and J ends, which lost 3 bases and 9 bases, there was a span of 6 bases. This CDR3 spans 11 amino acids. In nucleotides, the CDR3 is TGTGCCATCAGTGACGCTGGTGAGCAGTTCTTC. This codes for CAISDAGEQFF.

V gene TRBV15 combines with J gene TRBJ2-3; TRBD1 is a possible D gene (6 bases). CDR3 length equals 17 residues. The germline V gene encodes CDR1 LNHNV and CDR2 YYDKDF (reference sequence). The V gene lost 3 bases and the J gene lost 6 bases, with 22 bases spanning the gap. The CDR3 DNA reads as TGTGCCACCAGCAGGGAACAACAGGGAACGCCCGGGGATACGCAGTATTTT. Protein sequence: CATSREQQGTPGDTQYF.

The chain carries TRBV29-1 and TRBJ2-7; 8 bases agree with TRBD1. With 6 bases clipped from V and 2 bases from J, the junction kept 9 bases outside the gene matches. The length of the CDR3 is 14 residues. Per the germline V gene, CDR1 is SQVTM and CDR2 is ANQGSEA. CDR3 residues: CSVNDRGGPYEQYF. The CDR3 coding sequence is TGCAGCGTGAACGACAGGGGTGGACCCTACGAGCAGTACTTC.

V usage is TRBV6-1 and J usage is TRBJ2-3; D perhaps matches TRBD2 (7 bases). CDR3 length equals 16 residues. The germline CDR1 and CDR2 sequences are MNHNS and SASEGT. Between the trimmed V and J ends, which lost 6 bases and 8 bases, there was a span of 24 bases. Here the CDR3 DNA reads TGTGCCAGCAGCCTTAGGGGGGGGGCTTTGGCGAGTACGCAGTATTTT. It encodes CASSLRGGALASTQYF.

This chain links TRBV6-1 with TRBJ2-4; possibly TRBD1 for D (6 bases). Trimming stripped 7 bases from V and 0 bases from J, with 22 bases between. Germline CDR1 reads MNHNS; CDR2 reads SASEGT. The CDR3 totals 18 residues. In nucleotides, the CDR3 is TGTGCCAGCATCGAAATACCAGGGGCCGGTCGAGCCAAAAACATTCAGTACTTC. This translates into CASIEIPGAGRAKNIQYF.